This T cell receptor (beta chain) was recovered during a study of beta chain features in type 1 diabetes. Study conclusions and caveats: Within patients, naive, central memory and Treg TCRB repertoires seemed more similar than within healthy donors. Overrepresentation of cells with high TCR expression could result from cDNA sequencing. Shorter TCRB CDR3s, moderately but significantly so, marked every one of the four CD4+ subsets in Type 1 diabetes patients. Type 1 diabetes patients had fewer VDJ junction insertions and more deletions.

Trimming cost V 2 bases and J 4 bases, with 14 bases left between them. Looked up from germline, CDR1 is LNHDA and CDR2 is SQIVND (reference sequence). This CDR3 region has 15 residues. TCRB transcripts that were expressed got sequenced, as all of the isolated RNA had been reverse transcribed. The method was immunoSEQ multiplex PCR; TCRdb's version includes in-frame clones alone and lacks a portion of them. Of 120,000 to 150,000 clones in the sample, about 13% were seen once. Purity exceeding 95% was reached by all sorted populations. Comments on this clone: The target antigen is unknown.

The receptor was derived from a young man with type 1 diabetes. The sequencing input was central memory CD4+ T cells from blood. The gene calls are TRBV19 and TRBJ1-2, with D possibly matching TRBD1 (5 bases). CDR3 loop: CASSIKTKTAYGYTF. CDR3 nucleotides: TGTGCCAGTAGTATAAAGACTAAGACAGCCTATGGCTACACCTTC.